This T cell receptor beta chain was identified during a study of regulatory and conventional T cells in RAG deficiency. Conventional CD4+ T cells were sorted from blood as CD25-low CD127-high cells. Germline V CDR1 and CDR2: SGDLS, YYNGEE. The CDR3 has 15 residues. With V trimmed by 4 bases and J by 6 bases, 6 bases remained unmatched. Clones were read by immunoSEQ multiplex PCR, and TCRdb kept only the in-frame ones, dropping some. The sample gives about 30,000 clones, about 96% of which show up once; 0.35% to 0.4% is in the top ten. Points on this clone: Its antigen is not identified.

Study observations and caveats: Other subsets showed roughly 10-fold reductions, but Treg unique TCR beta sequences fell roughly 96-fold in these patients. Shannon entropy fell and Simpson indices rose in RAG-deficient patients. Patient subsets had shorter CDR3s; Omenn Treg-Tconv overlap exceeded 90%.

These sequences were also reported in another study, on regulatory T cells. This second study notes: Primers: 52 TRBV forward and 13 TRBJ reverse. Regulatory T cells showed the strongest V-J pair restriction and V/J gene skewing among patient repertoires.

This chain links TRBV9 with TRBJ2-1; TRBD2 matches 11 bases. The clonotype originates from a human donor in good health. What was sequenced was CD25- CD4+ T cells sorted from blood. The CDR3 protein is CASSKGTSGVNEQFF. CDR3 bases: TGTGCCAGCAGCAAGGGGACTAGCGGTGTCAATGAGCAGTTCTTC. The variable domain in full, completed from reference TRBV9 and TRBJ2-1, reads DSGVTQTPKHLITATGQRVTLRCSPRSGDLSVYWYQQSLDQGLQFLIQYYNGEERAKGNILERFSAQQFPDLHSELNLSSLELGDSALYFCASSKGTSGVNEQFFGPGTRLTVL.